This T cell receptor beta chain was captured by sequencing in a study of cytomegalovirus exposure and HLA in healthy donors. This clone was detected only a few times. What it binds is not known. Healthy bone marrow donors made up the cohort. With 3 bases clipped from V and 1 base from J, the junction kept 4 bases outside the gene matches. Germline CDR1 is MDHEN and CDR2 is SYDVKM. The CDR3 is 16 residues long. Overall study results and limits: Versus the approximately 670-donor mean, an Asian-associated ancestry cluster reportedly showed fewer N-insertions in a later analysis. Accurate prediction of most subjects' HLA-A and HLA-B alleles from TCR beta sequences was reported. Earlier findings revealed that most TCR beta V segments proved productive either about 87% or about 30% of the time.

Both 60 Vbeta primers and 13 Jbeta primers went into the PCR. Data came from immunoSEQ multiplex PCR; TCRdb stores just in-frame clones and leaves some out. This table holds 90,000 to 130,000 clones, around 64% found once. The sequence derives from a woman in her twenties or thirties in good health and CMV-seronegative. The chain has TRBV28 and TRBJ2-5; TRBD1 agrees at 11 bases. Sequenced material: PBMCs. CDR3 DNA sequence: TGTGCCAGCAGTTTGTCCGGGACAGGGGGCCAAGAGACCCAGTACTTC. It specifies CASSLSGTGGQETQYF.